The sample holds many counts of the clone carrying this T cell receptor beta chain. Antigen: not known. The CDR3 loop spans 12 amino acids. Germline V gene sequence: CDR1 SGHDN, CDR2 FVKESK. Trimming stripped 2 bases from V and 8 bases from J, with 7 bases between. The data were obtained in a study of regulatory T cells in long-lasting Graves disease. Overall study findings and caveats: There was favoring of TRBV28, TRBJ1-2 and TRBJ2-5 in persistent disease. The number of shared public clonotypes was higher in persistent patients (fewer than 3,000) than new patients (over 900).

iRepertoire HTBI primers and Arm-PCR of CDR3 regions built TCR beta libraries. TCRdb redid the calling of the multiplex PCR reads with MiXCR, one entry per CDR3 protein. Of more than 450,000 distinct CDR3 sequences in the sample, roughly 15% were seen once. Time point reported: newly diagnosed GD, antithyroid drugs for less than 3 months. There was RNA extracted from PBMCs, and the TCR library was made from it. The data also belong to a second study, concerning T cells in Graves' hyperthyroidism and ophthalmopathy. From that paper: The TCR CDR3 first-round RT-PCR relied on the HTBI primer set.

The chain couples TRBV14 to TRBJ2-1; D ambiguous. This clonotype was sampled from a man aged 40-55 years with Graves disease. Material: peripheral blood mononuclear cells (PBMCs), obtained at new diagnosis, from a patient treated with antithyroid drugs. The CDR3: CASSQPMYEQFF. As DNA, the CDR3 is TGTGCCAGCAGCCAACCGATGTATGAGCAGTTCTTC.